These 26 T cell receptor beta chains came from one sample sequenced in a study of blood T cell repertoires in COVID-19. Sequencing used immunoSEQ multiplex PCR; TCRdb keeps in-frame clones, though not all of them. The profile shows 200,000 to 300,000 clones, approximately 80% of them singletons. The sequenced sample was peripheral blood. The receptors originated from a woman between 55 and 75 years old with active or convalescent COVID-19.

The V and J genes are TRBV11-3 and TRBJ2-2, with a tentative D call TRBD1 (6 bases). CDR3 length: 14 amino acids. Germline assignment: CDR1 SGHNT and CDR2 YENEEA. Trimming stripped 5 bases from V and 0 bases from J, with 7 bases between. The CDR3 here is CASSRDTNTGELFF. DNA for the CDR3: TGTGCCAGCAGCCGGGACACGAACACCGGGGAGCTGTTTTTT. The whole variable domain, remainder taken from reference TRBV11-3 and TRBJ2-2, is EAGVVQSPRYKIIEKKQPVAFWCNPISGHNTLYWYLQNLGQGPELLIRYENEEAVDDSQLPKDRFSAERLKGVDSTLKIQPAELGDSAVYLCASSRDTNTGELFFGEGSRLTVL.

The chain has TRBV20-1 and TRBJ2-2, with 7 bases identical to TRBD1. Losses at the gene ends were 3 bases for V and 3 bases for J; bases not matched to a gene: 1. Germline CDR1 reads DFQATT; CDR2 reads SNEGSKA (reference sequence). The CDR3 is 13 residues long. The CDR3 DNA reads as TGCAGTGCTAGTACAGGGGACACCGGGGAGCTGTTTTTT. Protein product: CSASTGDTGELFF.

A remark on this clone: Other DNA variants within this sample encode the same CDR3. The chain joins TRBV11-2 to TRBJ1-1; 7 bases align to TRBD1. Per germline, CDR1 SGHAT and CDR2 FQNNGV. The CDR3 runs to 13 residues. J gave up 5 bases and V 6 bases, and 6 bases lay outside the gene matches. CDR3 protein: CASSLDRDTEAFF. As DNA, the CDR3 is TGTGCCAGCAGTCTAGACAGGGATACTGAAGCTTTCTTT.

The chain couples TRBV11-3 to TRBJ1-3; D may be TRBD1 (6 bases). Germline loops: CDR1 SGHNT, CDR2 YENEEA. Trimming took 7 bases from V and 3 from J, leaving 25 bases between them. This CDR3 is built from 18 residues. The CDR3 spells CASTTNLESGGHGNTIYF. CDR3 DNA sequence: TGTGCCAGCACTACCAACCTTGAGTCCGGGGGGCATGGAAACACCATATATTTT.

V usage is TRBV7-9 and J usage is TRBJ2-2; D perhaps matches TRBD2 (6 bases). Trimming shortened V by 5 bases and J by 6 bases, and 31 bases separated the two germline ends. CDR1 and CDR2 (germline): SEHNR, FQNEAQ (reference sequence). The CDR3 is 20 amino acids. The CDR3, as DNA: TGTGCCAGCAGCAGACTCGCTCTTGAGCGGACTATGTATAAATCCGGGGAGCTGTTTTTT. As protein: CASSRLALERTMYKSGELFF.

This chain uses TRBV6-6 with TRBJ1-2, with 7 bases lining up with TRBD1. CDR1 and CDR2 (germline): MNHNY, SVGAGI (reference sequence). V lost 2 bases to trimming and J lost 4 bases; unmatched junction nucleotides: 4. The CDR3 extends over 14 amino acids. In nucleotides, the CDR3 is TGTGCCAGCAGTTACCCCGGGACAGTCTATGGCTACACCTTC. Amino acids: CASSYPGTVYGYTF.

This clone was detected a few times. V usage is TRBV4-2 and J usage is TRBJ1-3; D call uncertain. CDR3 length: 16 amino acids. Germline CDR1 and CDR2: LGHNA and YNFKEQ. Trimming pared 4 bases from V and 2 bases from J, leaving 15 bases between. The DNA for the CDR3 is TGTGCCAGCAGCCTGCCTGGGTTCCAGGCTGGAAACACCATATATTTT. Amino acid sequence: CASSLPGFQAGNTIYF.

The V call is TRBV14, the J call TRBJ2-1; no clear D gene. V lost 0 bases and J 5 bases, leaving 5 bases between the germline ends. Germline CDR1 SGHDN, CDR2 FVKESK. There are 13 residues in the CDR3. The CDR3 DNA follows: TGTGCCAGCAGCCAAGATCGGGACAATGAGCAGTTCTTC. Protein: CASSQDRDNEQFF.

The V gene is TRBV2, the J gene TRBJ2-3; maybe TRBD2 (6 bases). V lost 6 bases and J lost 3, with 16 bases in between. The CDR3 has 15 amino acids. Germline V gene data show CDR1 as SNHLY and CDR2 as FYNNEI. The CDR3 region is CASRAGGGGTDTQYF. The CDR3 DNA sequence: TGTGCCAGCAGGGCCGGGGGTGGTGGAACAGATACGCAGTATTTT.

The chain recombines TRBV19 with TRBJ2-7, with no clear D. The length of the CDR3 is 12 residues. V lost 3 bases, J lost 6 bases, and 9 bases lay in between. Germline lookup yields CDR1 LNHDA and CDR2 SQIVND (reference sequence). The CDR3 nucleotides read TGTGCCAGTAGTATTCCAGGCGCCGAGCAGTACTTC. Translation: CASSIPGAEQYF.

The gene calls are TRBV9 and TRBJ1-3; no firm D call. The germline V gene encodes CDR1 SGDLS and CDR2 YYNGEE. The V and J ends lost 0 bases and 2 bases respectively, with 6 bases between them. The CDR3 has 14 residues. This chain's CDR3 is CASSVVGPGNTIYF. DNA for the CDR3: TGTGCCAGCAGCGTAGTCGGTCCTGGAAACACCATATATTTT. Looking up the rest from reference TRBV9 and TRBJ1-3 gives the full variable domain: DSGVTQTPKHLITATGQRVTLRCSPRSGDLSVYWYQQSLDQGLQFLIQYYNGEERAKGNILERFSAQQFPDLHSELNLSSLELGDSALYFCASSVVGPGNTIYFGEGSWLTVV.

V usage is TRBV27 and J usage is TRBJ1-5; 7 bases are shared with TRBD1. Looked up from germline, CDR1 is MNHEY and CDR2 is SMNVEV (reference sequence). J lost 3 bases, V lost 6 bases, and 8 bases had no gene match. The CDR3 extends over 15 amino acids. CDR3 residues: CASRNQGDVNQPQHF. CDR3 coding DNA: TGTGCCAGCAGAAACCAGGGGGATGTCAATCAGCCCCAGCATTTT.

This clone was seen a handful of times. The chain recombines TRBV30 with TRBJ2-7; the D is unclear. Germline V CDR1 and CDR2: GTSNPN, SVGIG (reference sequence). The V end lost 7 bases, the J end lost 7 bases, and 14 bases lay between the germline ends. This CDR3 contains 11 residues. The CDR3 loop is CASAVAQEQYF. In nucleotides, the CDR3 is TGTGCCTCGGCGGTCGCTCAGGAGCAGTACTTC.

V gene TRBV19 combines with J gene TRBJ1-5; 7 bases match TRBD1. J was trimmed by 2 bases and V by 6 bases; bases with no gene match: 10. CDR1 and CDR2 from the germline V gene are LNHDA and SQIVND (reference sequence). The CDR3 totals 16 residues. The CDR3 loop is CASSGQALGGNQPQHF. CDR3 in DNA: TGTGCCAGTAGCGGACAGGCTCTGGGGGGCAATCAGCCCCAGCATTTT.

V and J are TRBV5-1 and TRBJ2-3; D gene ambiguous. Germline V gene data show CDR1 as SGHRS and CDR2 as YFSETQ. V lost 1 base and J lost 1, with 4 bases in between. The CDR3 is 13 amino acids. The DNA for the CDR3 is TGCGCCAGCAGCTTGACGGGCACAGATACGCAGTATTTT. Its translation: CASSLTGTDTQYF. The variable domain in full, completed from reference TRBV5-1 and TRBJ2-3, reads KAGVTQTPRYLIKTRGQQVTLSCSPISGHRSVSWYQQTPGQGLQFLFEYFSETQRNKGNFPGRFSGRQFSNSRSEMNVSTLELGDSALYLCASSLTGTDTQYFGPGTRLTVL.

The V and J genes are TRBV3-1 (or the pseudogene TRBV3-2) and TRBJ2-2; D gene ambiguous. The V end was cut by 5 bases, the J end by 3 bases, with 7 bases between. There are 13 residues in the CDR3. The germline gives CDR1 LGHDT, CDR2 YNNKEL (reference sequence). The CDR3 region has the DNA TGTGCCAGCAGCGTACAAGACACCGGGGAGCTGTTTTTT. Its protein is CASSVQDTGELFF.

CDR3 in amino acids: CASSLGQGTAYGYTF. The CDR3 DNA follows: TGTGCCAGCAGCTTGGGACAGGGGACCGCCTATGGCTACACCTTC. The chain is built from TRBV2 and TRBJ1-2, with 10 bases identical to TRBD1. This CDR3 has 15 residues. The ends lost 6 bases at V and 4 bases at J; junction bases unmatched: 8. Germline lookup yields CDR1 SNHLY and CDR2 FYNNEI.

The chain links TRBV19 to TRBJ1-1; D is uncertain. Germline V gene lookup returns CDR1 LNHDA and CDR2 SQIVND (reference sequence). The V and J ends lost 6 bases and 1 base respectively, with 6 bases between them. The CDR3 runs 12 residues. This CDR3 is CASSQKNTEAFF. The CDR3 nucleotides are TGTGCCAGTAGCCAAAAGAACACTGAAGCTTTCTTT.

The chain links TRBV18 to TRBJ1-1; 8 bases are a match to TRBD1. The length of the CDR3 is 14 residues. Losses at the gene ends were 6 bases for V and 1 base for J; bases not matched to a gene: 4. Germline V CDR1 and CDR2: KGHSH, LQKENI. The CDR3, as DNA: TGTGCCAGCTCCAGACAGGGGCGGAACACTGAAGCTTTCTTT. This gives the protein CASSRQGRNTEAFF.

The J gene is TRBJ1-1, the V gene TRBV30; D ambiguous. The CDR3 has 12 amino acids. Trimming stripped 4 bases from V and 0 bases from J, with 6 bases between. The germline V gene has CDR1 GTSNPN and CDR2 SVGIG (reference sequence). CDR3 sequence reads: CAWNSLNTEAFF. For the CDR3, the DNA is TGTGCCTGGAATAGCTTGAACACTGAAGCTTTCTTT.

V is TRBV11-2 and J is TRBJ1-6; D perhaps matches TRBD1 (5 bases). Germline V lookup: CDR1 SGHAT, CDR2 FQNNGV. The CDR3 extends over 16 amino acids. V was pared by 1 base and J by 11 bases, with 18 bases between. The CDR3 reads CASSLGWAGRTTPLHF. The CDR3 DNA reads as TGTGCCAGCAGCTTAGGGTGGGCAGGGCGCACGACACCCCTCCACTTT.

The CDR3 here is CSVGQGMSYGYTF. CDR3 sequence (DNA): TGCAGCGTGGGACAGGGAATGTCATATGGCTACACCTTC. The chain has TRBV29-1 and TRBJ1-2; TRBD1 matches 9 bases. Trimming removed 6 bases from V and 5 bases from J; junction bases left unmatched: 7. The length of the CDR3 is 13 residues. In germline, CDR1 is SQVTM, CDR2 ANQGSEA. Full variable domain (remainder filled in from reference TRBV29-1 and TRBJ1-2): SAVISQKPSRDICQRGTSLTIQCQVDSQVTMMFWYRQQPGQSLTLIATANQGSEATYESGFVIDKFPISRPNLTFSTLTVSNMSPEDSSIYLCSVGQGMSYGYTFGSGTRLTVV.

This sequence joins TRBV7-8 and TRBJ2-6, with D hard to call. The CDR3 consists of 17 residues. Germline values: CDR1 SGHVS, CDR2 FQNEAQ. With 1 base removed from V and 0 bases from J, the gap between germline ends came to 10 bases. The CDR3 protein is CASSLVGSHSGANVLTF. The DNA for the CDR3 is TGTGCCAGCAGCTTAGTCGGTTCCCACTCTGGGGCCAACGTCCTGACTTTC.

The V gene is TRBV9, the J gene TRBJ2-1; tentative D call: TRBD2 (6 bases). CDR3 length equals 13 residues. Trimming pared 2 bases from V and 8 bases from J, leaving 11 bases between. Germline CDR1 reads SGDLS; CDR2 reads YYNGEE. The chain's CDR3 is CASSVRTTDEQFF. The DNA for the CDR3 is TGTGCCAGCAGCGTCAGGACTACGGATGAGCAGTTCTTC. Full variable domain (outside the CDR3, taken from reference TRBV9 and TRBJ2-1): DSGVTQTPKHLITATGQRVTLRCSPRSGDLSVYWYQQSLDQGLQFLIQYYNGEERAKGNILERFSAQQFPDLHSELNLSSLELGDSALYFCASSVRTTDEQFFGPGTRLTVL.

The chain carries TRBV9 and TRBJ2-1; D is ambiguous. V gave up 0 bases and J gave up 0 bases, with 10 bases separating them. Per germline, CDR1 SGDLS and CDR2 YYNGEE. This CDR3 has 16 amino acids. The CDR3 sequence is CASSVGGAPSYNEQFF. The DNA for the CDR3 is TGTGCCAGCAGCGTAGGAGGTGCTCCCTCCTACAATGAGCAGTTCTTC.

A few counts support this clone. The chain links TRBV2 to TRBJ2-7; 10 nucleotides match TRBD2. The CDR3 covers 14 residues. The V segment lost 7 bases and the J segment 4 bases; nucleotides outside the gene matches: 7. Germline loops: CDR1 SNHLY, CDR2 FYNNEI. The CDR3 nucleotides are TGTGCCAGCAAAAAGCTAGCGGGAGAGTACGAGCAGTACTTC. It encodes CASKKLAGEYEQYF.